This section outlines one TCR beta chain sequence together with its context. Its antigen is still unknown. No base quality values were provided; no much bigger clone lies one nucleotide off. The sample comes from a study of cytomegalovirus exposure and HLA in healthy donors listed by TCRdb under 2017. Looking at the study overall: An earlier analysis of 550 to 700 of the donors reported about 250 Gb of sequence data and more than 90 million unique TCR beta sequences from 150 million to 200 million T cells. In a later analysis, previously published TCR beta repertoires from about 670 donors were re-analyzed and high-resolution HLA genotyping was added so that TCR occurrence patterns could be studied. Of the roughly 400 genotyped donors, approximately 83% fell in the genetic ancestry cluster associated with self-reported Caucasian donors. A separate validation cohort of approximately 120 different subjects was used in addition to the 666-subject first cohort. Among 300 to 500 genotyped donors of the cohort, an average of about 220,000 unique TCR beta nucleotide sequences was sequenced per donor, of which about 20% were non-productive. Because of strong linkage in the cohort, roughly five DR-DQ haplotypes were treated as single units for association and clustering. Every discovery cohort repertoire had been produced on one sequencing platform. Class I and class II HLA loci were covered by the typing at four-digit resolution. Roughly 300 gigabases of sequencing data and around 90 million unique TCR sequences made up an early release that covered some 640 HLA-typed donors. Typing coverage differed by locus: A, B, C, DRB1 and DQB1 were typed in roughly 620-640 donors, DQA1 in about 500, DPA1 in 600 to 610, and DPB1 in 450 to 480. The T cell repertoires of around 670 subjects were profiled by immunosequencing and related to cytomegalovirus serostatus. Rather than using new phenotypic data, the later analysis identified candidate immune exposures from TCR beta sequences and from how often those sequences occurred across donors. The aim of the study was to test whether cataloging public T cell receptors could identify signatures of past pathogen exposure. To predict cytomegalovirus infection status, the study brought together high-throughput TCR immunosequencing, statistical association of individual TCRs with disease status, and machine learning. Donor age, sex, ethnicity and CMV serostatus were compiled together with the repertoire data. A later genetic analysis used genome-wide SNP genotypes for about 60% of the roughly 700 donors, treating that subset as a discovery cohort. In an earlier analysis of 500 to 650 of the donors, high-throughput TCR beta sequencing was used to judge whether each TCR beta V gene segment behaved as functional or pseudogenic. Summary of the overall study and its limitations: The classifier was reported to diagnose cytomegalovirus status with high specificity and sensitivity in both the original cohort and the validation cohort. A later analysis associated roughly 17,000 TCR beta sequences with specific HLA alleles at a false discovery rate of 0.05. A further reported finding was that TCR beta sequences accurately predicted the HLA-A and HLA-B alleles for most subjects in the first cohort. For the cohort, immune exposure information was limited to CMV serostatus. In this cohort, only TCR beta chains were sequenced, and detectable features were limited by the absence of alpha or paired-chain data. According to the authors, the approach could potentially be generalized to other disease states and immunological phenotypes. Because counts were too low, some 17 rarely observed V segments, including chromosome 9 orphons, were left out of the earlier analysis of 500 to 750 of the donors. In vitro tests confirmed that a few of the cytomegalovirus-associated TCR beta chains recognize cytomegalovirus antigens. Across donors, most TCR sequences were observed very rarely, whereas some public TCRs were present in many individuals. In the study, 150 to 200 TCR beta chains were listed as associated with cytomegalovirus. Roughly uniform sequencing depth across donors was assumed in presence/absence analyses, although this assumption may not hold. In an earlier analysis of about 600 of the donors, most TCR beta V segments appeared in productive rearrangements about 87% or about 30% of the time, broadly matching IMGT annotations. Because HLA typing was missing for some donors at each locus, association tests included only the typed subset. A later analysis found that HLA-associated TCR beta chains were more clonally expanded and had lower generation probabilities than equally common non-associated chains. Some IMGT-functional V segments, including TRBV6-2 and TRBV6-3, could not be told apart with the 87-base-pair reads, so those segments were excluded. Correlated functional status among segregating V segments might be attributable to linkage disequilibrium, but an unknown experimental factor could not be ruled out. In a later analysis, most CMV-associated TCR beta chains were found to appear HLA-restricted, with HLA associations seemingly driven largely by CMV exposure. Several of the top co-occurrence clusters appeared to be linked to parvovirus B19, influenza, CMV and Epstein-Barr virus, according to a later analysis. In a later genetic analysis, fewer N-insertions in productive TCRs were reported among donors in an Asian-associated ancestry cluster than the roughly 700-donor mean. In a later analysis, the rate of TCR association differed among HLA loci, with DRB1 alleles having the most associated TCRs and HLA-C alleles having the fewest. Assigning TCR associations to individual alleles was difficult when HLA alleles, especially DR and DQ, strongly co-occurred. A cluster of highly shared sequence variants was judged likely to be a technical artifact of the sequencing pipeline. V-gene and J-gene trimming of TCR beta chains was associated with a missense DCLRE1C variant in a later genetic analysis, and the association was replicated in an independent cohort.

Via the germline V gene, CDR1 is SGHVS and CDR2 FQNEAQ. V trim: 5 bases; J trim: 0 bases; unmatched bases: 3. CDR3 length: 15 amino acids, cysteine to phenylalanine. Solely the CDR3 DNA is kept, with 45 bases framed from the first base. The cohort comprised 550 to 700 healthy bone marrow donors. At the time of sampling, all cohort members were nominally healthy, though unrecorded immune exposures were likely present. The donor tested CMV seronegative, placing the donor among the roughly 340 seronegative members of the cohort. A peripheral blood sample was provided by each donor, and peripheral blood mononuclear cells were used for TCR beta sequencing. Genomic DNA extraction from the blood cell samples was performed with the Qiagen DNeasy Blood Extraction Kit. Receptor amplification or capture employed the immunoSEQ multiplex PCR assay. For the multiplex PCR, a mixture combining 60 forward primers for TCR Vbeta segments and 13 reverse primers for TCR Jbeta segments was used. The CDR3 region of rearranged TCR beta genes was amplified from genomic DNA with a multiplex PCR assay. On the Illumina HiSeq System, the amplified TCR beta libraries were sequenced as 87-base-pair reads. Per the source publication's procedure: A later analysis tallied some 79 million unique TCR beta chains across the roughly 610 repertoires, and some 12 million of those chains were shared by two or more donors. A nearest-neighbor algorithm error-corrected the raw reads and collapsed the reads into unique sequences, merging closely related sequences to remove PCR and sequencing errors. CDR3 sequences were aligned to IMGT reference sequences to assign V, D and J gene segments. For a sequence to be retained, a match of at least six nucleotides was required to both a V gene segment and a J gene segment. Rearrangements were called productive when the CDR3 lacked stop codons and stayed in frame with V and J; all others were non-productive. CDR3 was defined by IMGT convention, running from the second conserved V-encoded cysteine to the conserved J-encoded phenylalanine. In an earlier analysis of more than 550 of the donors, sequences lacking an unambiguous match to a single V gene segment were excluded. An earlier analysis of some 610 of the donors called V segments functional above 56.7% productive rearrangements and segregating when the between-donor standard deviation exceeded 5%. A statistical classification framework was developed to diagnose cytomegalovirus status using the catalog of TCR beta chain sequences. In a later analysis, TCR nucleotide sequences were compared against IMGT/GENE-DB human TR gene sequences so that V and J genes could be assigned. The TCRdist pipeline was used in a later analysis to assign CDR3 sequences and most-parsimonious VDJ recombination scenarios. In a later analysis, every TCR beta chain was defined by the combination of its CDR3 amino acid sequence and its V-gene family, and reads without a unique V-gene family were dropped. To address suspected cross-contamination and a sequencing artifact, a later analysis removed under 600 highly shared, low-generation-probability nucleotide sequences. A later analysis calculated a clonal expansion index for each public chain from normalized within-repertoire ranks of inferred template counts. In a later analysis, generation probabilities were computed with a VDJ recombination model fitted to out-of-frame rearrangements, and the resulting probabilities were checked against IGoR. In a later analysis, hypergeometric tests were used to score TCR-TCR, TCR-HLA and TCR-CMV co-occurrence, with a repertoire-size bias correction applied to TCR pairs. A later analysis estimated false discovery rates by permuting HLA or CMV assignments 20 times. A later analysis grouped co-occurring TCRs with DBSCAN, adding TCRdist sequence similarity when clustering within HLA-allele-positive subsets. Repertoires with fewer than 30,000 or more than 120,000 public chains were left out of co-occurrence clustering, as were four to six repertoires with anomalous nucleotide sharing. As stored in TCRdb, this immuneACCESS dataset retains in-frame rearrangements with V and J assigned. A fraction of the clones does not appear; measured against another copy, unresolved V genes explain less than half of the discrepancy, and the remainder lacks a known reason. The DNA was the basis for D and trimming; V, J and clone size are from that table. This sample gives 110,000 to 150,000 clones in total; 70% of them show up just once. Jointly, the top ten make up 1.5% to 2% of the sample.

The TCR sequence derives from a young woman in good health and CMV-seronegative. Material for sequencing was PBMCs. The sequence links TRBV7-8 to TRBJ2-5; TRBD2 aligns with 10 central bases. The nucleotides are TGTGCCAGCAGCCCGGGACTAGCGAACCAAGAGACCCAGTACTTC. Translated, this is CASSPGLANQETQYF.